This T cell receptor (beta chain) was captured in a study of shared clonotypes between healthy human individuals. Generated by immunoSEQ multiplex PCR, the TCRdb table keeps only in-frame clones and is missing some. Seen here are around 510,000 clones, approximately 95% observed once, and the top ten hold around 0.067%. Partitioning of CD4+ cells yielded a CD45RA+ naive subset and a CD45RA-negative memory subset. The sample was naive CD4+ T cells sorted from blood. Subset reported: CD45RA+ positively selected. This sequence was found in a woman in her twenties or thirties in good health.

The CDR3: CASSSTGLWNQPQHF. The CDR3 DNA reads TGCGCCAGCAGCTCGACAGGGTTGTGGAATCAGCCCCAGCATTTT. V is TRBV5-1 and J is TRBJ1-5; 7 bases map to TRBD1. Germline V CDR1 and CDR2: SGHRS, YFSETQ. The CDR3 loop spans 15 amino acids. V trimming: 3 bases; J trimming: 4 bases; junction bases outside the gene matches: 7.